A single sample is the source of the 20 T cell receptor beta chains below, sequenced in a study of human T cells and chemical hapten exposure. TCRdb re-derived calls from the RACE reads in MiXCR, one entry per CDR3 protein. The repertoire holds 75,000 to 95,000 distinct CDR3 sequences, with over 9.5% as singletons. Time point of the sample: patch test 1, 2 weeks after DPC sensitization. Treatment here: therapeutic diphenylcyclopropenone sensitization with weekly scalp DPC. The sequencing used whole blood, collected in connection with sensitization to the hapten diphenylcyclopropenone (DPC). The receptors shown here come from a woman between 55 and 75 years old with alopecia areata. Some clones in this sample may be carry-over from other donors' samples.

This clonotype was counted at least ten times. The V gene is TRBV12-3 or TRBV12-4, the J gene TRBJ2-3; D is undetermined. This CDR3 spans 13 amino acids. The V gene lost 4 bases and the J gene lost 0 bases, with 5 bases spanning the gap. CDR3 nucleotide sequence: TGTGCCAGCAGTTGGCAGAGCACAGATACGCAGTATTTT. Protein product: CASSWQSTDTQYF.

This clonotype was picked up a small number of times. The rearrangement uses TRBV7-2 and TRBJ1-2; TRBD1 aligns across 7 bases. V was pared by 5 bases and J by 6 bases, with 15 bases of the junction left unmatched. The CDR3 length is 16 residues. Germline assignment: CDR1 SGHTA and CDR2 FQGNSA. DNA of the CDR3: TGTGCCAGCAGCCCCTACCTCTCCGGGACAGACAATGGCTACACCTTC. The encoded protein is CASSPYLSGTDNGYTF.

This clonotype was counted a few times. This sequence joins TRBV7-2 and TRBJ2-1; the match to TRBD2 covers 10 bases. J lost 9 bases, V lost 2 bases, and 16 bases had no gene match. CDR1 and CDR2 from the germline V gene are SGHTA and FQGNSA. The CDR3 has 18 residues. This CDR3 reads CASSLSPRASGGLGEQFF. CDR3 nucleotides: TGTGCCAGCAGCTTATCCCCCCGAGCTAGCGGGGGCCTAGGTGAGCAGTTCTTC.

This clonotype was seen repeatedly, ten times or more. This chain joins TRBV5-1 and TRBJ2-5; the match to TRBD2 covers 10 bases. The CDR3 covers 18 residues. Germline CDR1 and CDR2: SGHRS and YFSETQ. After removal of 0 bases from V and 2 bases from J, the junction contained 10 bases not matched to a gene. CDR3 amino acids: CASSLGLAGARPQETQYF. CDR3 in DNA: TGCGCCAGCAGCTTGGGTCTAGCGGGGGCCCGACCACAAGAGACCCAGTACTTC.

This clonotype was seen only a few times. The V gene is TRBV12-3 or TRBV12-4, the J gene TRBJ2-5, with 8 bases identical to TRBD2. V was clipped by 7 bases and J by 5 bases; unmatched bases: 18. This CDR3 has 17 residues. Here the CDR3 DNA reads TGTGCCAGCACCCCACTCGGACTAGCCGGGGTTTGGGAGACCCAGTACTTC. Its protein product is CASTPLGLAGVWETQYF.

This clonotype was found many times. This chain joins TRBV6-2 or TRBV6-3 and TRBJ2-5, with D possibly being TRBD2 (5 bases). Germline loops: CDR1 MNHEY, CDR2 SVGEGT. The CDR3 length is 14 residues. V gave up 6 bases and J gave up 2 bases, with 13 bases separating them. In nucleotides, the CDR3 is TGTGCCAGCAGGACGCCTCGGGGACAAGAGACCCAGTACTTC. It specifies CASRTPRGQETQYF.

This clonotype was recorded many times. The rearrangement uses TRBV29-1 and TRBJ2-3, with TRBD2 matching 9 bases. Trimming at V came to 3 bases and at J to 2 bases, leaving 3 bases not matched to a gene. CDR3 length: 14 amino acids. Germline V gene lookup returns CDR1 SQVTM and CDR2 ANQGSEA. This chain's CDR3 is CSVDPSGDTDTQYF. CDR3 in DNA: TGCAGCGTTGACCCTAGCGGGGACACAGATACGCAGTATTTT.

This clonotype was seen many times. The CDR3 loop reads CSASGGPSSTGELFF. CDR3 bases: TGCAGTGCTAGCGGGGGCCCCTCTTCTACCGGGGAGCTGTTTTTT. The chain links TRBV20-1 to TRBJ2-2, with D possibly being TRBD1 or TRBD2 (6 bases each). CDR1 is DFQATT and CDR2 is SNEGSKA in the germline V gene (reference sequence). Deletions cut 3 bases from V and 5 bases from J, with 16 bases between. The CDR3 totals 15 residues.

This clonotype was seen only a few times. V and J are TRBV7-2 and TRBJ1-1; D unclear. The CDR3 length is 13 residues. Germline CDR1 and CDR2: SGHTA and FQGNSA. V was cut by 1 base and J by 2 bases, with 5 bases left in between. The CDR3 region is CASSLESNTEAFF. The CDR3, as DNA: TGTGCCAGCAGCTTAGAGTCCAACACTGAAGCTTTCTTT.

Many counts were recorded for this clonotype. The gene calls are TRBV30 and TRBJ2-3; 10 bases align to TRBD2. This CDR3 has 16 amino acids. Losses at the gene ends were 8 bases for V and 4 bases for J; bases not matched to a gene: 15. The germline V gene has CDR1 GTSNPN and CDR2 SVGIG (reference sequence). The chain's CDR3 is CALNHLVAGGADTQYF. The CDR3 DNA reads TGTGCCCTGAACCATCTGGTAGCGGGGGGTGCAGATACGCAGTATTTT. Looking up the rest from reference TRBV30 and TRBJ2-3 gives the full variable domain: SQTIHQWPATLVQPVGSPLSLECTVEGTSNPNLYWYRQAAGRGLQLLFYSVGIGQISSEVPQNLSASRPQDRQFILSSKKLLLSDSGFYLCALNHLVAGGADTQYFGPGTRLTVL.

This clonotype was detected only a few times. CDR3 region: CSGPNTSTDTQYF. In DNA, the CDR3 is TGCAGTGGCCCGAATACTAGCACAGATACGCAGTATTTT. The V gene is TRBV20-1, the J gene TRBJ2-3; D remains ambiguous. Germline V lookup: CDR1 DFQATT, CDR2 SNEGSKA (reference sequence). The CDR3 covers 13 residues. V lost 7 bases to trimming and J lost 0 bases, with 11 bases between them.

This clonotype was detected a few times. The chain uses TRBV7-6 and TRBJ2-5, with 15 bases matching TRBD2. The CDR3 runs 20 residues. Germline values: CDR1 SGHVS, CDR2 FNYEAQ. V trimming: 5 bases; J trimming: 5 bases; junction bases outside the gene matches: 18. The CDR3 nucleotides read TGTGCCAGCAGCCTCCCCCGAGGACTAGCGGGGGGGCCAAGGAAGGAGACCCAGTACTTC. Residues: CASSLPRGLAGGPRKETQYF.

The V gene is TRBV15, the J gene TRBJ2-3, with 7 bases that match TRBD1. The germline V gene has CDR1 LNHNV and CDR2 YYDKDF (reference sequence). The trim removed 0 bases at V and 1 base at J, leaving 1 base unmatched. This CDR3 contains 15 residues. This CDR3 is CATSRDGTGTDTQYF. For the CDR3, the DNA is TGTGCCACCAGCAGAGATGGGACAGGCACAGATACGCAGTATTTT.

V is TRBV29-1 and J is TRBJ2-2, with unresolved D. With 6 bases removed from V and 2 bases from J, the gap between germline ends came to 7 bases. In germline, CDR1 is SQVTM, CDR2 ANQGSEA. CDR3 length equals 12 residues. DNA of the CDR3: TGCAGCGTGTCGACAAACACCGGGGAGCTGTTTTTT. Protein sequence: CSVSTNTGELFF.

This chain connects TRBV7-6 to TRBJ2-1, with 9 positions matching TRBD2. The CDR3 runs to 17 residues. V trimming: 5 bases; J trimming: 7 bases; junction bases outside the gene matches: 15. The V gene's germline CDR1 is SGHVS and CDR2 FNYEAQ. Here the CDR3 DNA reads TGTGCCAGCAGCGACCCCCGTGGGACTAGCTGGGAAAATGAGCAGTTCTTC. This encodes CASSDPRGTSWENEQFF.

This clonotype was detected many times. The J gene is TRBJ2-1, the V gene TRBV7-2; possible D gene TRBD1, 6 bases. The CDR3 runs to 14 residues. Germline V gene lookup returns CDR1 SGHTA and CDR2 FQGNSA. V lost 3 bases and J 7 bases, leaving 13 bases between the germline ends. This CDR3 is CASSFGGFRNEQFF. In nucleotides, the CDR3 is TGTGCCAGCAGCTTTGGGGGCTTTCGGAATGAGCAGTTCTTC.

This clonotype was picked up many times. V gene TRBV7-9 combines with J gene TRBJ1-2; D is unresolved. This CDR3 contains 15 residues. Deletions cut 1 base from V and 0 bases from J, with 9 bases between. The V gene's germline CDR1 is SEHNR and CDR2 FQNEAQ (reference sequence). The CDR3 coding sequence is TGTGCCAGCAGCTTAGACGGAGGAGCTAACTATGGCTACACCTTC. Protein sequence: CASSLDGGANYGYTF.

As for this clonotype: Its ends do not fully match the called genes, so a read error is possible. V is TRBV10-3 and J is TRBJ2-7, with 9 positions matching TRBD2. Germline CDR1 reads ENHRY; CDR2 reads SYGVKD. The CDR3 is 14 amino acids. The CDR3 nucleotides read TGTGTCATCGGCGGGGGGGACGGAACCTACGAGCAGTACTTC. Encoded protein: CVIGGGDGTYEQYF.

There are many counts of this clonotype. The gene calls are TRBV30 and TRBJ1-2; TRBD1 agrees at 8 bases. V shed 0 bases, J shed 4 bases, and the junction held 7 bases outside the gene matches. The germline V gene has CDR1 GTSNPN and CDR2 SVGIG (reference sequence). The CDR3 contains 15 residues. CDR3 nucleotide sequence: TGTGCCTGGAGTGTCTGGCGGACAGGGTTCTATGGCTACACCTTC. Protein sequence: CAWSVWRTGFYGYTF.

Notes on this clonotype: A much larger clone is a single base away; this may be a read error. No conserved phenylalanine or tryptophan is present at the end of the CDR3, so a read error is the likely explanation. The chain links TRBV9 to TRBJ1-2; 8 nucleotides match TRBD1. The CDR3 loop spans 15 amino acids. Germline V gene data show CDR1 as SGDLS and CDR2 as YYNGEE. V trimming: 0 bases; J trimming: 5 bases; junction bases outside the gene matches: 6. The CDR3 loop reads CASSVGSGGDYGYTY. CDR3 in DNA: TGTGCCAGCAGCGTAGGATCAGGGGGCGATTATGGCTACACCTAC.